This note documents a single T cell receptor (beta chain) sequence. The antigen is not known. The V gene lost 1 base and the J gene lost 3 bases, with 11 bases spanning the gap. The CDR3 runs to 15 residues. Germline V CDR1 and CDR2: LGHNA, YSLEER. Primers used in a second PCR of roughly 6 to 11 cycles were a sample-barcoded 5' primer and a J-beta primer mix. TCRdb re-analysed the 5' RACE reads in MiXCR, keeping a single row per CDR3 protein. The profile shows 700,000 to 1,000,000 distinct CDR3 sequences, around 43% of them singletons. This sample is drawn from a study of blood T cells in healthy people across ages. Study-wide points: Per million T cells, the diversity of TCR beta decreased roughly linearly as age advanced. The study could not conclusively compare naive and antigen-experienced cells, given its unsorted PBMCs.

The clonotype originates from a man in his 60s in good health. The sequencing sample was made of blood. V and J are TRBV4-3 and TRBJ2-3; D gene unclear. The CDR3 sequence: CASSQAVGFTDTQYF. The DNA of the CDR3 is TGCGCCAGCAGCCAAGCAGTAGGGTTTACAGATACGCAGTATTTT.